This entry concerns a single TCR beta chain. Its binding antigen is unknown. Each CD8+ T cell subset was flow-sorted in triplicate, with over 250,000 cells per subset placed directly into RLT lysis buffer. To exclude memory contaminants, naive CD8+ T cells were stringently defined as CD45RO-CCR7+CD27+CD95-. Standard density gradient centrifugation was used to isolate peripheral blood mononuclear cells from buffy coats. Naive CXCR3-negative and CXCR3-positive CD8+ T cells were flow-sorted on a FACSAria III. Total RNA was extracted from sorted cells with an RNeasy Mini Kit. Sequenced using a NextSeq 550. The Human TCR Profiling Kit (MiLaboratory) was used to prepare UMI-labeled 5' RACE TRB cDNA libraries. cDNA synthesis used the entire amount of extracted RNA, and PCR amplification then used the entire amount of cDNA produced. Libraries were prepared in parallel with an identical number of PCR cycles. The original pipeline was this. MIGEC and MiXCR extracted about 53,000 +/- 10,000 unique UMI-labeled TRB cDNA molecules per library, requiring at least two reads per UMI. Each library averaged approximately 40,000 +/- 10,000 functional in-frame TRB CDR3 nucleotide clonotypes without stop codons. Diversity metrics, including normalized Shannon-Wiener and Chao1, were computed in VDJtools after downsampling to 5000 UMI-labeled TRB molecules per sample. VDJtools was used to calculate clonotype-size-weighted physicochemical properties of the central five CDR3 residues, namely interaction energy, strength, volume and Kidera factor 4. After reprocessing by TCRdb, each CDR3 protein sequence is one entry, and no DNA is given. None of the V and J calls come from the authors' own analysis; TCRdb made them. The sample table holds 75,000 to 100,000 distinct CDR3 sequences. Around 1.5% of the sample is held by the ten biggest clonotypes.

This sample is part of a study of CXCR3-negative and CXCR3-positive naive CD8 T cells (dated by TCRdb to between 2017 and 2020). About the full investigation: In total, 120 million to 150 million TRB reads were obtained, corresponding to roughly 1.5 +/- 0.3 million reads per library. Diversity and physicochemical repertoire analyses covered some eleven donors pooled from two independent experiments. TRBV-TRBJ cluster analysis included naive subsets from roughly 5 donors and memory cells from 3 donors.

The full study reports these points: Within the same donor, TRBV-TRBJ usage looked similar between naive CXCR3-negative and CXCR3-positive cells, but memory cells had distinct patterns. Compared with CXCR3-negative naive cells, CXCR3-positive naive cells had TRB CDR3s with higher hydrophobicity (lower Kidera factor 4), lower energy, and higher strength and volume indices. Because surface CD5, which is linked to self-reactivity in mice, was comparable between the naive subsets, TCR interaction strength was also inferred from the physicochemical properties of TRB CDR3s. Freshly isolated PBMCs were used for most assays because CXCR3 expression went down partially after cryopreservation. Both naive subsets had comparably high repertoire diversity, while memory CD8+ T cells had much lower repertoire diversity.

CDR1 and CDR2, looked up from the germline V gene (reference sequence), are MNHNY and SVGAGI. From the cysteine through the phenylalanine, the CDR3 covers 16 amino acids. Only the protein is on record. Input material: naive CXCR3- CD8+ T cells from blood. Interpreted using the paper, the cell subset or site label stands for: CD45RO-CCR7+CD27+CD95- naive CD8+ T cells lacking CXCR3 (TNR3-). This sequence originates from a human donor in good health. Some clones in this sample may be carry-over from other donors' samples. The V gene is TRBV6-6 and the J gene is TRBJ2-1; TCRdb reports TRBD2, a call that lacks DNA to check it against. The CDR3 reads as follows: CASSESSGSSYNEQFF.